This T cell receptor (beta chain) was captured in a study of OX40 agonist ivuxolimab in advanced cancers. Study context: The mean age was approximately 60 years, ranging from 23 to 79, with 80% to 85% of participants male. Study observations and caveats: At doses 0.1 to 3.0 mg/kg, CD4+ and CD8+ clones expanded. Some nonresponders additionally presented with little normalized T-cell clonal expansion.

Germline CDR1 is MNHEY and CDR2 is SVGAGI. Germline trimming cut 6 bases from V and 3 bases from J; bases unmatched to any gene: 10. The CDR3 totals 15 residues. With respect to this clone: Its antigen is undetermined.

The protocol was immunoSEQ multiplex PCR, while the TCRdb copy is restricted to in-frame clones and leaves out a portion. Here the sample spans around 60,000 clones, about 88% being singletons. Sampled blood was obtained at baseline, cycle 4 day 1, and cycle 7 day 1. The chain recombines TRBV6-5 with TRBJ1-2; TRBD1 aligns across 7 bases. Sequencing used CD4+ or CD8+ T cells sorted from blood, obtained in a trial of the OX40 agonist ivuxolimab. This receptor was obtained from an adult with an advanced solid tumor such as melanoma, head and neck, liver or kidney cancer. In nucleotides, the CDR3 is TGTGCCAGCAGCCGTACAGGGGATCTCTACTATGGCTACACCTTC. Translation: CASSRTGDLYYGYTF.